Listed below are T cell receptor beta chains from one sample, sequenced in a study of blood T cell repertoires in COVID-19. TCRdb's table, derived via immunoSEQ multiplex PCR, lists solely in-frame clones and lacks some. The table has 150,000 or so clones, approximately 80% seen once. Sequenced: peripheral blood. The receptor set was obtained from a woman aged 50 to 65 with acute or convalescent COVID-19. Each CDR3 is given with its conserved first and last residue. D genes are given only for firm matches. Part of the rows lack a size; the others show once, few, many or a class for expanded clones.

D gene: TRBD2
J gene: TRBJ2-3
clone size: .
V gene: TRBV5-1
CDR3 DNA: TGCGCCAGCAGCTTGTCATCCGGGACTAGCGCGACAGATACGCAGTATTTT
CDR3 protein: CASSLSSGTSATDTQYF

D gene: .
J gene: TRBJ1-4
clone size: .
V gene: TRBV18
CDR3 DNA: TGTGCCAGCTCACCCCCGTCTAATGAAAAACTGTTTTTT
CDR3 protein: CASSPPSNEKLFF

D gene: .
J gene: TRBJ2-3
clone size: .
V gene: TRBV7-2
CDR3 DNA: TGTGCCAGCAGCTTAGCGTCAATCCCCGATACGCAGTATTTT
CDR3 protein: CASSLASIPDTQYF

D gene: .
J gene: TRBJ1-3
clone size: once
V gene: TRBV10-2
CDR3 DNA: TGCGCCAGCAGCGGCCAGGGCTTCTCTGGAAACACCATATATTTT
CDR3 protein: CASSGQGFSGNTIYF

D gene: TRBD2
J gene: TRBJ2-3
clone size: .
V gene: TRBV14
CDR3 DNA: TGTGCCAGCAGCCTCCACCGGACTAGCGGGAGCACAGATACGCAGTATTTT
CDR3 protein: CASSLHRTSGSTDTQYF

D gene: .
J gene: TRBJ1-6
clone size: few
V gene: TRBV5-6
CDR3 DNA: TGTGCCAGCAGCCTCAGATTCGCAGGGGTTAATTCACCCCTCCACTTT
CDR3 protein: CASSLRFAGVNSPLHF

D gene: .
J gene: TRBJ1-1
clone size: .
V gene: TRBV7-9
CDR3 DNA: TGTGCCAGCAGCTTCGCGGTTCCGAACACTGAAGCTTTCTTT
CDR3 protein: CASSFAVPNTEAFF

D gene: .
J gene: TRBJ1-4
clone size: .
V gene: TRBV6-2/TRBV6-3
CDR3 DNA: TGTGCCAGCAGTTCCCGTTTCGGGACACTTGAAAAACTGTTTTTT
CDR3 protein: CASSSRFGTLEKLFF

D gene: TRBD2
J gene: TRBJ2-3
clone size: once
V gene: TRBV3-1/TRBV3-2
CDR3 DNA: TGTGCCAGCAGCCAAGCCGCTAGCGGGACTGATACGCAGTATTTT
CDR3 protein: CASSQAASGTDTQYF

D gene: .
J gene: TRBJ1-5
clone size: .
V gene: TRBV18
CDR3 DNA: TGTGCCAGCTCACCACCGACAGGCCTCGGGCCCCAGCATTTT
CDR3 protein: CASSPPTGLGPQHF

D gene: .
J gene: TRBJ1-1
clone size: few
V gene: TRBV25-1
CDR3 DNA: TGTGCCAGCAGTGAAACAGGAGCTTACACTGAAGCTTTCTTT
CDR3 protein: CASSETGAYTEAFF

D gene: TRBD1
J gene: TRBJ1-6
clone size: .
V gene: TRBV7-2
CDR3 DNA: TGTGCCAGCAGGGACGGGACAGGGGGCTATAATTCACCCCTCCACTTT
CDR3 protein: CASRDGTGGYNSPLHF

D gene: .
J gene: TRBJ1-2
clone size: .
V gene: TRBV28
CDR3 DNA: TGTGCCAGCAGTTTAGCTCAACAGGTTAACTATGGCTACACCTTC
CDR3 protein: CASSLAQQVNYGYTF

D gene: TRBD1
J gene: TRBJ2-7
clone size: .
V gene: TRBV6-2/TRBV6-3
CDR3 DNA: TGTGCCAGCAGTTACTGGGGACAGAGCTCCTACGAGCAGTACTTC
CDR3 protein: CASSYWGQSSYEQYF

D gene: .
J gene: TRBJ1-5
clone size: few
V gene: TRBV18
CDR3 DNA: TGTGCCAGCTCACCAGCGGTCCGGGGGCCCCAGCATTTT
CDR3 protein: CASSPAVRGPQHF

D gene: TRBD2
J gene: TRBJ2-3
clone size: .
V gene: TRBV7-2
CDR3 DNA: TGTGCCAGCAGCAAATACCTCACCCTAGCGGGGCCTAGCACAGATACGCAGTATTTT
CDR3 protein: CASSKYLTLAGPSTDTQYF

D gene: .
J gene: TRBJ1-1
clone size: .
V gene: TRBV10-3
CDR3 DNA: TGTGCCATCAAGAGGGGGGGAGCGGACACTGAAGCTTTCTTT
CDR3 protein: CAIKRGGADTEAFF

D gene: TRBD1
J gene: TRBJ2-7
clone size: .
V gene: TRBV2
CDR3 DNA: TGTGCCAGCAGTATGACAGGGGATCCCTACGAGCAGTACTTC
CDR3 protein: CASSMTGDPYEQYF

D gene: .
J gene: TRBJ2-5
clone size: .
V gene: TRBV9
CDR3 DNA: TGTGCCAGCAGCGTAGTGGTTGGGCGCCCCAAGGAAAAAGAGACCCAGTACTTC
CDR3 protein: CASSVVVGRPKEKETQYF

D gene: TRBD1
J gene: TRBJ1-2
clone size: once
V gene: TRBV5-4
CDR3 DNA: TGTGCCAGCAGCCCTAGGACAGGTCCACCTAACTATGGCTACACCTTC
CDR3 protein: CASSPRTGPPNYGYTF

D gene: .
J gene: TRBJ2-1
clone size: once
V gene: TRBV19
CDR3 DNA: TGTGCCAGTAGTCCGGAGGCACGGCCGTCCTACAATGAGCAGTTCTTC
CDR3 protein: CASSPEARPSYNEQFF

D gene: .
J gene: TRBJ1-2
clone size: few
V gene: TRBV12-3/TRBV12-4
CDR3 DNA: TGTGCCAGCAGTCCCGACAGCAACTATGGCTACACCTTC
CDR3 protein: CASSPDSNYGYTF

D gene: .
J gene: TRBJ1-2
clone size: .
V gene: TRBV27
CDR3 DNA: TGTGCCAGCAGTTTATTTCGGGGAGACTATGGCTACACCTTC
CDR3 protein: CASSLFRGDYGYTF

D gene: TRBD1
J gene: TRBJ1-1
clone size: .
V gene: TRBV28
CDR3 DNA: TGTGCCAGCAGTACTGGGACAGGGGTGAACACTGAAGCTTTCTTT
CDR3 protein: CASSTGTGVNTEAFF

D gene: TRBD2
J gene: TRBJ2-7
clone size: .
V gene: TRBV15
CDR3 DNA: TGTGCCACCAGCAGAACACCTCGGTGGGGGGGGTCCTACGAGCAGTACTTC
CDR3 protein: CATSRTPRWGGSYEQYF

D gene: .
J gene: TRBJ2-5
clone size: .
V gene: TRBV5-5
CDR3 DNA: TGTGCCAGCAGCTTGGCCTCTGGGGCCCAAGAGACCCAGTACTTC
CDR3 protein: CASSLASGAQETQYF

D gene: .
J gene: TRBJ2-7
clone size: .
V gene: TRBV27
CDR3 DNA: TGTGCCAGCAGTTTCTATCGGGATCTCCAGAGGCGCGACGAGCAGTACTTC
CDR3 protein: CASSFYRDLQRRDEQYF

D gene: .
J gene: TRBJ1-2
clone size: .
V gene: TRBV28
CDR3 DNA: TGTGCCAGCAGTTTATCGGGGGGAGGCTACACCTTC
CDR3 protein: CASSLSGGGYTF

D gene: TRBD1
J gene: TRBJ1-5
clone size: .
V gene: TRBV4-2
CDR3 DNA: TGTGCCAGCGGCGGGGGACAGGATAGCAATCAGCCCCAGCATTTT
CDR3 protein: CASGGGQDSNQPQHF

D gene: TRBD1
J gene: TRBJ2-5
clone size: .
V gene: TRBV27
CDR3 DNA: TGTGCCAGCAGTTTCAGGGGGAGAGCAGGGGAACAAGAGACCCAGTACTTC
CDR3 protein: CASSFRGRAGEQETQYF

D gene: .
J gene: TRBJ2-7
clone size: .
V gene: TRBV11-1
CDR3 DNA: TGTGCCAGCAGCTTAGGACAGAACTACGAGCAGTACTTC
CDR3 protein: CASSLGQNYEQYF

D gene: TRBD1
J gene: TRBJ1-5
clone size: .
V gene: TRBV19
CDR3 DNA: TGTGCCAGTAGTGCCGGACAGGGTATATATCAGCCCCAGCATTTT
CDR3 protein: CASSAGQGIYQPQHF

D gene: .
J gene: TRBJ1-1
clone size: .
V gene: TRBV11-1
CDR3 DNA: TGTGCCAGCAGCTTAACCGACAGGTTGAACACTGAAGCTTTCTTT
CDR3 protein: CASSLTDRLNTEAFF

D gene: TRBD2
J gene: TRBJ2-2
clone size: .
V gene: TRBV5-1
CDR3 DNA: TGCGCCAGCAGCCCGGTGGTAGCGGGAGTTTCCGGGGAGCTGTTTTTT
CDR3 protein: CASSPVVAGVSGELFF

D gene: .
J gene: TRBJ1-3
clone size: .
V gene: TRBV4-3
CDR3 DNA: TGCGCCAGCAGCCAAGATTTGAGACAGCTGACTGGAAACACCATATATTTT
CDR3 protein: CASSQDLRQLTGNTIYF

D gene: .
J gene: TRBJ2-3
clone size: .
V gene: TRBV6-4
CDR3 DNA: TGTGCCAGCAGTGACTCCAGGCTAGCGCCTAGCACAGATACGCAGTATTTT
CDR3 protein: CASSDSRLAPSTDTQYF

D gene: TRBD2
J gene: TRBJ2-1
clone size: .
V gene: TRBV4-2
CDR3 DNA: TGTGCCAGCAAGCAGCGGGGGAAATACAATGAGCAGTTCTTC
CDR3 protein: CASKQRGKYNEQFF